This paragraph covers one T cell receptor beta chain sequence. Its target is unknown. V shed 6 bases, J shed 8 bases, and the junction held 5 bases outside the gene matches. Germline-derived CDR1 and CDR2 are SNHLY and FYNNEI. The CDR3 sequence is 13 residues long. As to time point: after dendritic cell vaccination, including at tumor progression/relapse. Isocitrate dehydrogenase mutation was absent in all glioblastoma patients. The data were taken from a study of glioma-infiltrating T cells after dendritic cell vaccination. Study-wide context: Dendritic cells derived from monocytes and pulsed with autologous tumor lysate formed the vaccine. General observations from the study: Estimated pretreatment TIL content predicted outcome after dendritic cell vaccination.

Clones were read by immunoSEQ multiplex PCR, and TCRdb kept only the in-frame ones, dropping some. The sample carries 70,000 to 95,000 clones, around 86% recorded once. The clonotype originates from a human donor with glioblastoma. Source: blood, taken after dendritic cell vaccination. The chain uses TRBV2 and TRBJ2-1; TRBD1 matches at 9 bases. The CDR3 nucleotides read TGTGCCAGCAGACAAACAGGGGGCGATGAGCAGTTCTTC. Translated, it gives CASRQTGGDEQFF.